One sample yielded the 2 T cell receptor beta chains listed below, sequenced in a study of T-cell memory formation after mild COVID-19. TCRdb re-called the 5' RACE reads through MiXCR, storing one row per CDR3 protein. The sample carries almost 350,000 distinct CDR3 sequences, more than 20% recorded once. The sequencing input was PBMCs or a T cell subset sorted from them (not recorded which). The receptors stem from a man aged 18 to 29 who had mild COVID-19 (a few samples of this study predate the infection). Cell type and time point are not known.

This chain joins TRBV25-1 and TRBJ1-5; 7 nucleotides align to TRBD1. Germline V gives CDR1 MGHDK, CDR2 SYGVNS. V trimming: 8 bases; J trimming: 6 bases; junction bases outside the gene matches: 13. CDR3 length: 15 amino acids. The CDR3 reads CASARSDRVGQPQHF. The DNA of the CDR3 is TGTGCCAGCGCGAGAAGCGACAGGGTAGGTCAGCCCCAGCATTTT.

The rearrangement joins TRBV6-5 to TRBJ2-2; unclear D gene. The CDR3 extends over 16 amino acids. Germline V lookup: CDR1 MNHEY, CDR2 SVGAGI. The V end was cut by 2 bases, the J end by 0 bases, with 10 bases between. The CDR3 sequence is CASSYLVSANTGELFF. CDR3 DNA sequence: TGTGCCAGCAGTTACCTGGTGTCGGCGAACACCGGGGAGCTGTTTTTT.